Listed below are T cell receptor beta chains from one sample, sequenced in a study of blood T cell repertoires in COVID-19. Sequenced by immunoSEQ multiplex PCR; TCRdb stores in-frame clones only, minus some. Of 150,000 or so clones listed, over 80% are singletons. The sequencing sample was made of PBMCs or T cells enriched from blood (not recorded which). The source is a man aged 65 to 79 who had been exposed to COVID-19. The CDR3 runs from the conserved cysteine through the conserved F or W. The D gene is left open where the match is weak. The size field is filled for only some rows; it gives once, few, many or a size class.

V gene	clone size	J gene	D gene	CDR3 protein	CDR3 DNA
TRBV19	.	TRBJ2-1	.	CASSILGASYNEQFF	TGTGCCAGTAGTATACTCGGTGCCTCCTACAATGAGCAGTTCTTC
TRBV5-4	.	TRBJ2-1	TRBD2	CASSSPSGSRYNEQFF	TGTGCCAGCAGCTCCCCTAGCGGGAGTAGGTACAATGAGCAGTTCTTC
TRBV30	.	TRBJ1-4	.	CAWSSPGGPNEKLFF	TGTGCCTGGAGTAGCCCCGGGGGTCCCAATGAAAAACTGTTTTTT
TRBV19	.	TRBJ2-7	.	CASSPSSRYEQYF	TGTGCCAGTAGCCCAAGTAGCCGCTACGAGCAGTACTTC
TRBV7-9	.	TRBJ1-4	.	CASSPGGATNEKLFF	TGTGCCAGCAGCCCTGGCGGGGCAACTAATGAAAAACTGTTTTTT
TRBV7-2	.	TRBJ2-4	TRBD2	CASSTAGGKNIQYF	TGTGCCAGCAGCACAGCGGGGGGGAAAAACATTCAGTACTTC
TRBV28	.	TRBJ2-7	TRBD1	CASMVAGGYEQYF	TGTGCCAGCATGGTGGCAGGGGGCTACGAGCAGTACTTC
TRBV18	.	TRBJ2-6	TRBD2	CASSRSSGISGANVLTF	TGTGCCAGCTCACGATCCAGCGGGATCTCTGGGGCCAACGTCCTGACTTTC
TRBV28	.	TRBJ2-4	.	CASAIGSNIQYF	TGTGCCAGTGCGATAGGGAGCAACATTCAGTACTTC
TRBV7-9	.	TRBJ2-7	TRBD2	CASSLSGGFNEQYF	TGTGCCAGCAGCCTTAGCGGGGGGTTCAACGAGCAGTACTTC
TRBV12-3/TRBV12-4	.	TRBJ2-2	.	CASSLTVPGELFF	TGTGCCAGCAGTTTGACAGTCCCCGGGGAGCTGTTTTTT
TRBV5-1	.	TRBJ2-1	.	CASSLAASLKSEQFF	TGCGCCAGCAGCTTGGCCGCTAGCCTTAAAAGTGAGCAGTTCTTC
TRBV5-1	.	TRBJ1-2	TRBD1	CASSLQGARDYGYTF	TGCGCCAGCAGCTTACAGGGGGCGCGGGACTATGGCTACACCTTC
TRBV27	once	TRBJ1-2	.	CASSSRGREDGYTF	TGTGCCAGCAGTTCCCGGGGCAGGGAGGATGGCTACACCTTC
TRBV5-1	.	TRBJ1-5	TRBD1	CASSLTGGTQPQHF	TGCGCCAGCAGCTTGACAGGGGGCACTCAGCCCCAGCATTTT
TRBV15	.	TRBJ2-5	.	CATSRGPTQETQYF	TGTGCCACCAGCAGGGGGCCTACCCAAGAGACCCAGTACTTC
TRBV9	.	TRBJ1-5	.	CASSAGGGGNQPQHF	TGTGCCAGCAGCGCGGGTGGGGGGGGCAATCAGCCCCAGCATTTT
TRBV18	.	TRBJ1-1	.	CASSPSVNTEAFF	TGTGCCAGCTCACCAAGCGTGAACACTGAAGCTTTCTTT
TRBV11-2	few	TRBJ1-5	.	CASSKTGTNNQPQHF	TGTGCCAGCAGCAAAACCGGGACTAACAATCAGCCCCAGCATTTT
TRBV6-1	.	TRBJ1-2	TRBD1	CASSERTGVYGYTF	TGTGCCAGCAGTGAGAGGACAGGGGTATATGGCTACACCTTC
TRBV19	.	TRBJ2-1	TRBD1	CASSIYRDRVSNEQFF	TGTGCCAGTAGTATCTACCGGGACAGGGTTTCCAATGAGCAGTTCTTC
TRBV2	.	TRBJ1-1	TRBD1	CASIPGQAVPEAFF	TGTGCCAGCATTCCGGGACAGGCGGTCCCTGAAGCTTTCTTT
TRBV19	.	TRBJ1-2	.	CASSRGVGSAENYGYTF	TGTGCCAGTAGTAGGGGGGTTGGGAGTGCAGAGAACTATGGCTACACCTTC
TRBV19	.	TRBJ2-1	.	CASFRGGEQFF	TGTGCCAGCTTCCGGGGAGGAGAGCAGTTCTTC
TRBV18	.	TRBJ1-2	.	CASSPPSGNYGYTF	TGTGCCAGCTCACCACCGTCGGGAAACTATGGCTACACCTTC
TRBV5-6	.	TRBJ1-2	TRBD1	CASTQKGGPTDGYTF	TGTGCCAGCACACAGAAAGGGGGCCCAACTGATGGCTACACCTTC
TRBV28	.	TRBJ1-5	.	CASSFSVAVNQPQHF	TGTGCCAGCAGTTTTAGTGTTGCTGTCAATCAGCCCCAGCATTTT
TRBV6-2/TRBV6-3	.	TRBJ1-6	.	CASSYYTGLGNSPLHF	TGTGCCAGCAGTTACTACACCGGACTGGGAAATTCACCCCTCCACTTT
TRBV6-2/TRBV6-3	.	TRBJ2-7	TRBD2	CASSYGGSGGGSREQYF	TGTGCCAGCAGTTACGGCGGTAGCGGGGGAGGCTCGAGAGAGCAGTACTTC
TRBV4-1	.	TRBJ2-2	TRBD1	CASSNRGQGANTGELFF	TGCGCCAGCAGTAATCGGGGACAGGGAGCGAACACCGGGGAGCTGTTTTTT
TRBV30	.	TRBJ2-2	.	CAWGRRITGELFF	TGTGCCTGGGGTAGGAGGATCACCGGGGAGCTGTTTTTT
TRBV29-1	few	TRBJ2-5	TRBD1	CSALTGQGRNREYF	TGCAGCGCGCTGACGGGACAGGGAAGGAATCGAGAGTACTTC
TRBV29-1	once	TRBJ2-7	TRBD2	CSVEGGAGGYEQYF	TGCAGCGTTGAAGGCGGGGCGGGAGGGTATGAGCAGTACTTC
TRBV28	.	TRBJ1-4	TRBD1	CASSSFGQGATNEKLFF	TGTGCCAGCAGTTCATTCGGACAGGGAGCAACTAATGAAAAACTGTTTTTT
TRBV18	.	TRBJ1-1	.	CASSPRQGGEAFF	TGTGCCAGCTCACCCCGACAAGGGGGTGAAGCTTTCTTT
TRBV7-3	.	TRBJ1-1	TRBD1	CDRGARGEAFF	TGTGACAGGGGGGCGAGGGGAGAAGCTTTCTTT
TRBV6-5	.	TRBJ1-2	.	CASSYLPYNYGYTF	TGTGCCAGCAGTTACCTCCCGTATAACTATGGCTACACCTTC
TRBV19	.	TRBJ1-4	.	CASSIEDEKLFF	TGTGCCAGTAGTATTGAGGATGAAAAACTGTTTTTT
TRBV5-8	.	TRBJ1-2	.	CASSREYGYTF	TGTGCCAGCAGTCGCGAGTATGGCTACACCTTC
TRBV18	.	TRBJ1-6	.	CASSPGNSPLHF	TGTGCCAGCTCACCGGGCAATTCACCCCTCCACTTT
TRBV18	.	TRBJ1-2	TRBD1	CASSPPTGGIGNYGYTF	TGTGCCAGCTCACCACCGACAGGGGGGATTGGGAACTATGGCTACACCTTC
TRBV5-1	.	TRBJ2-3	TRBD2	CASSLVPGGISDTQYF	TGCGCCAGCAGCTTGGTTCCGGGGGGGATCTCAGATACGCAGTATTTT
TRBV24-1	few	TRBJ1-5	.	CATSDGMNGPQHF	TGTGCCACCAGTGACGGGATGAATGGTCCCCAGCATTTT
TRBV7-8	.	TRBJ1-6	.	CASSLAAQAGSRMSPLHF	TGTGCCAGCAGCTTAGCGGCCCAAGCGGGATCTAGGATGTCACCCCTCCACTTT
TRBV5-4	.	TRBJ1-3	.	CASSLFLSGNTIYF	TGTGCCAGCAGCTTGTTCCTCTCTGGAAACACCATATATTTT
TRBV5-1	.	TRBJ1-1	.	CASSLKQGNTEAFF	TGCGCCAGCAGCTTAAAACAGGGGAACACTGAAGCTTTCTTT
TRBV28	.	TRBJ2-7	TRBD2	CASSRGGSREQYF	TGTGCCAGCAGCCGGGGGGGTTCCCGGGAGCAGTACTTC
TRBV6-5	few	TRBJ1-5	TRBD1	CASSSTGTGLVEPQHF	TGTGCCAGCAGTTCCACCGGGACAGGGTTAGTTGAGCCCCAGCATTTT
TRBV19	.	TRBJ1-5	.	CASTLGTGRGDSNQPQHF	TGTGCCAGTACGCTCGGTACAGGGAGAGGGGATAGCAATCAGCCCCAGCATTTT
TRBV19	once	TRBJ1-3	.	CASSSRNGNTIYF	TGTGCCAGTAGTAGTAGAAATGGAAACACCATATATTTT
TRBV19	.	TRBJ2-5	.	CASSPSGSDFGQETQYF	TGTGCCAGTAGTCCCTCGGGTAGCGATTTTGGCCAAGAGACCCAGTACTTC
TRBV28	.	TRBJ2-7	TRBD1	CASSFGAGGRRGEQYF	TGTGCCAGCAGTTTTGGGGCAGGGGGTCGTCGGGGCGAGCAGTACTTC